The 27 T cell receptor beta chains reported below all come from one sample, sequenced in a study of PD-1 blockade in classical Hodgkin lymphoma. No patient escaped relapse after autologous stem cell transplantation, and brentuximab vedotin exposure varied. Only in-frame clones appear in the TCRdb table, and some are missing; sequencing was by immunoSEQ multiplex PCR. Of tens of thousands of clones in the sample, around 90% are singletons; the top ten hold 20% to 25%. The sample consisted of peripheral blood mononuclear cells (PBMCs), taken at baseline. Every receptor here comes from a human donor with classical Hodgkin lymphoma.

The CDR3 nucleotides read TGCAGCGTTGGAGACAGGGGTAGCAATCAGCCCCAGCATTTT. It is translated as CSVGDRGSNQPQHF. This chain uses TRBV29-1 with TRBJ1-5; 8 bases are shared with TRBD1. This CDR3 spans 14 amino acids. The V gene's germline CDR1 is SQVTM and CDR2 ANQGSEA. Trimming removed 4 bases from V and 0 bases from J; junction bases left unmatched: 2.

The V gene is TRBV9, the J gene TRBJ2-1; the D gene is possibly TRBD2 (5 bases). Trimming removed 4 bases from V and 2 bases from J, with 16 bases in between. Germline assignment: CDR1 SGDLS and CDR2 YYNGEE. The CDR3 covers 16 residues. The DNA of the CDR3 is TGTGCCAGCAGCCCCCGAAGCACTAGGGCCTACAATGAGCAGTTCTTC. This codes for CASSPRSTRAYNEQFF.

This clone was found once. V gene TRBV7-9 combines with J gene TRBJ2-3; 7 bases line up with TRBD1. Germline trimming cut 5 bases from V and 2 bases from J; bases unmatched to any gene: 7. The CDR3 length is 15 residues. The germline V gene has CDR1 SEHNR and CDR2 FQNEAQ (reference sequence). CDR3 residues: CASSQEGQLTDTQYF. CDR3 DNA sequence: TGTGCCAGCAGCCAAGAGGGACAGCTCACAGATACGCAGTATTTT.

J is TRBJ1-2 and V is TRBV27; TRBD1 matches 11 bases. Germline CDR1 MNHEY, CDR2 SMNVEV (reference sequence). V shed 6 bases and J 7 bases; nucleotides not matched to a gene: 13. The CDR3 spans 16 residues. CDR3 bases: TGTGCCAGCAGCCTAACCGGACAGGGGGCAAGGTTTGGCTACACCTTC. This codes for CASSLTGQGARFGYTF.

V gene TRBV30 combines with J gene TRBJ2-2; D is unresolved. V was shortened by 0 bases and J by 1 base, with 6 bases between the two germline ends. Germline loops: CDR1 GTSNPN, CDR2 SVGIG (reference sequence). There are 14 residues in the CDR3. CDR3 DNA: TGTGCCTGGAGTGTTTACAGGAACACCGGGGAGCTGTTTTTT. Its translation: CAWSVYRNTGELFF.

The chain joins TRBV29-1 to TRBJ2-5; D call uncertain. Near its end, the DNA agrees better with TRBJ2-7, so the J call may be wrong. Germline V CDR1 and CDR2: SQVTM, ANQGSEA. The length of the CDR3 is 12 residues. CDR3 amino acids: CSVAVYTYEQYF. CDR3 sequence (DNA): TGCAGCGTTGCAGTCTATACCTACGAGCAGTACTTC.

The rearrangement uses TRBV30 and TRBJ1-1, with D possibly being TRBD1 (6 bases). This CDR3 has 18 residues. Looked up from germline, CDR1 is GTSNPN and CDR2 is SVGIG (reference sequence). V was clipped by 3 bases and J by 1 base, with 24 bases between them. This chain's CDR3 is CAWSLDRTIGHANTEAFF. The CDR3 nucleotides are TGTGCCTGGAGCCTCGACAGGACTATAGGGCACGCGAACACTGAAGCTTTCTTT.

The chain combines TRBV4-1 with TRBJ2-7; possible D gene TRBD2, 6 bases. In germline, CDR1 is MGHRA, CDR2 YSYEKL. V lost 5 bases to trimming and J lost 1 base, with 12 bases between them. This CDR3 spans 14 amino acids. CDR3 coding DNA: TGCGCCAGCAGCGTGGCGGGGCCTTCCTACGAGCAGTACTTC. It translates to CASSVAGPSYEQYF.

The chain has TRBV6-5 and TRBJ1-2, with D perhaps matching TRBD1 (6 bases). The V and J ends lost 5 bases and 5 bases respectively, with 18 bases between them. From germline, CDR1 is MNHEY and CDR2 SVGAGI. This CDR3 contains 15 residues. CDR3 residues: CASSRTVTRLYGYTF. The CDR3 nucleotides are TGTGCCAGCAGTAGGACAGTCACTCGCCTTTATGGCTACACCTTC.

CDR3 region: CASSYSPIHSNTEAFF. CDR3 bases: TGTGCCAGCAGTTACTCCCCAATTCACTCGAACACTGAAGCTTTCTTT. The chain joins TRBV6-5 to TRBJ1-1, with D uncertain. Deletions cut 0 bases from V and 1 base from J, with 12 bases between. Germline lookup yields CDR1 MNHEY and CDR2 SVGAGI. The CDR3 covers 16 residues.

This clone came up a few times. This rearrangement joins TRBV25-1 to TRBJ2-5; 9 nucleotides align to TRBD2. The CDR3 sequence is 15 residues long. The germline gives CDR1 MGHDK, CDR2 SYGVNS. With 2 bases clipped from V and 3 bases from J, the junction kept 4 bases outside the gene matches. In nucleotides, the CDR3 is TGTGCCAGCAGTGAACCCTCTAGCGGGGAAGAGACCCAGTACTTC. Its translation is CASSEPSSGEETQYF.

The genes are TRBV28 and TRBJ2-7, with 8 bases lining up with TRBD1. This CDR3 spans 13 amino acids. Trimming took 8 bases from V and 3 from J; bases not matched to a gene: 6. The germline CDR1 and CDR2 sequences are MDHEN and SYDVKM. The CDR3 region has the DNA TGTGCCAGCGGGACAGGACCACACTACGAGCAGTACTTC. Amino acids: CASGTGPHYEQYF.

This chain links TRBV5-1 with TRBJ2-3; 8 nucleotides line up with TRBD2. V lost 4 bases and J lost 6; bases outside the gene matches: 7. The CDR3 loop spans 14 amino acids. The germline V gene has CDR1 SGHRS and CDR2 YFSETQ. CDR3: CASSEIAGTDTQYF. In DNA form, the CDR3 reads TGCGCCAGCAGCGAAATAGCGGGAACTGATACGCAGTATTTT.

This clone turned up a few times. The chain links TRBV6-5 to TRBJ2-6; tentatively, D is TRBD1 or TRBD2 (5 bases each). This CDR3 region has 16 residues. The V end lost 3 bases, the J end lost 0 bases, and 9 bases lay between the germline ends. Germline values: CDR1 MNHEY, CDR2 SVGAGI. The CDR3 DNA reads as TGTGCCAGCAGTTATTGGGGGAGCTCTGGGGCCAACGTCCTGACTTTC. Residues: CASSYWGSSGANVLTF.

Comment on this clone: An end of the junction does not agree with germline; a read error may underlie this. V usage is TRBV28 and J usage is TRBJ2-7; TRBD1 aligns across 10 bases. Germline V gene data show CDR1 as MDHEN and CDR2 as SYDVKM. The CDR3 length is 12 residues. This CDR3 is CASSSKGQGGGF. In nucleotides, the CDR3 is TGTGCCAGCAGTTCGAAAGGACAGGGGGGAGGTTTC.

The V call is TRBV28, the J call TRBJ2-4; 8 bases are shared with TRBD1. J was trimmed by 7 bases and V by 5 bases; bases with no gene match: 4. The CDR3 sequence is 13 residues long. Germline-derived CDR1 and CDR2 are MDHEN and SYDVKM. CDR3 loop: CASSLRTGNIQYF. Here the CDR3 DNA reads TGTGCCAGCAGTCTAAGGACAGGGAACATTCAGTACTTC.

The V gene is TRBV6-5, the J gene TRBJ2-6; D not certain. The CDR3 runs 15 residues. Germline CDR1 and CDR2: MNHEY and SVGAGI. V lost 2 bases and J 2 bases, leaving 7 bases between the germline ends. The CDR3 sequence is CASSYPPPGANVLTF. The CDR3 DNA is TGTGCCAGCAGTTACCCTCCTCCTGGGGCCAACGTCCTGACTTTC.

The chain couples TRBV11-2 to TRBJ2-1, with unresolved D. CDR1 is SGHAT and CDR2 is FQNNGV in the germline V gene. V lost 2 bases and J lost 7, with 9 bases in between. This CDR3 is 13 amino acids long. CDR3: CASSLLAYNEQFF. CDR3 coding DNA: TGTGCCAGCAGCTTATTAGCTTATAATGAGCAGTTCTTC.

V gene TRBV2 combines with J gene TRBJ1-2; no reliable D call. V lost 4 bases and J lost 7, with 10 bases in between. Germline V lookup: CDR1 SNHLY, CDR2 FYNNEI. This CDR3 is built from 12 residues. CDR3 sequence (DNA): TGTGCCAGCAGTGGACTTATGTTTGGCTACACCTTC. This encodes CASSGLMFGYTF.

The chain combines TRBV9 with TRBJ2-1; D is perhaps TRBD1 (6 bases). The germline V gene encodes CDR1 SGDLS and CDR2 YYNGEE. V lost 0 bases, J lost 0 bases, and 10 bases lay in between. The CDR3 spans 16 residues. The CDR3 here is CASSVVQGSSYNEQFF. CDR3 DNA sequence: TGTGCCAGCAGCGTAGTTCAGGGGAGCTCCTACAATGAGCAGTTCTTC.

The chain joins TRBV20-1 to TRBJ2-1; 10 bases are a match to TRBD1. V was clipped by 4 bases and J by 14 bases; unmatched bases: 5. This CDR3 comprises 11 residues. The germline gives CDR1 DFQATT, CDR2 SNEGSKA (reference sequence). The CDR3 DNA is TGCAGTGCTACCGAGGGGACAGGGGAGTTCTTC. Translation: CSATEGTGEFF.

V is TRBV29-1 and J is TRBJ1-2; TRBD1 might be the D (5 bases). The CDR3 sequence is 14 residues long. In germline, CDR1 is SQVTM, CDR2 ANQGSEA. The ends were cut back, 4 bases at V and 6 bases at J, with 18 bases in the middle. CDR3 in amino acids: CSVALGAGSNGYTF. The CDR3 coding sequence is TGCAGCGTTGCCCTCGGGGCAGGGAGTAATGGCTACACCTTC.

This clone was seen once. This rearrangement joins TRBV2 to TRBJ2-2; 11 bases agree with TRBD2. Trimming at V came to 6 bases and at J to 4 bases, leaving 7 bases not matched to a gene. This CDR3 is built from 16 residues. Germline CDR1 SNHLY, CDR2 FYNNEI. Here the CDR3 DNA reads TGTGCCAGCAGACCCGGACTAGCGGGCCCCACCGGGGAGCTGTTTTTT. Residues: CASRPGLAGPTGELFF.

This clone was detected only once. The CDR3 protein is CASSEDSLRRNEQYF. DNA for the CDR3: TGTGCCAGCAGTGAAGACAGTTTACGTAGGAACGAGCAGTACTTC. V gene TRBV2 combines with J gene TRBJ2-7; D call uncertain. The germline gives CDR1 SNHLY, CDR2 FYNNEI. This CDR3 comprises 15 residues. Trimming removed 1 base at V and 5 bases at J, with 15 bases between.

The CDR3 nucleotides are TGTGCCAGCGGGGCTGGGCACACAGATACGCAGTATTTT. It specifies CASGAGHTDTQYF. The rearrangement joins TRBV6-4 to TRBJ2-3, with D possibly being TRBD1 (5 bases). Trimming removed 8 bases at V and 2 bases at J, with 11 bases between. The CDR3 runs 13 residues. Per the germline V gene, CDR1 is MRHNA and CDR2 is SNTAGT.

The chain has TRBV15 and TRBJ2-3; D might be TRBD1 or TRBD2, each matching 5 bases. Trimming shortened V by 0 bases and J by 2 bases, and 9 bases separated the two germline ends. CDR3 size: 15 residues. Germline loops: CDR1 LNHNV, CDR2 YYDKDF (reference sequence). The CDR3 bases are TGTGCCACCAGCAGAGAAGGGACGCCCACAGATACGCAGTATTTT. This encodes CATSREGTPTDTQYF.

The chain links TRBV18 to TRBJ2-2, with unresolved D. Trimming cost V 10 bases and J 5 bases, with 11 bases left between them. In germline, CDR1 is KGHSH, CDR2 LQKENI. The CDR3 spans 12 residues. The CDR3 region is CATTWGTGELFF. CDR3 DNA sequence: TGTGCCACCACATGGGGAACCGGGGAGCTGTTTTTT.